The entry that follows covers one TCR beta chain sequence. Its antigen is not identified. This sample was included in a study of regulatory T cells in long-lasting Graves disease. Overall study findings and caveats: Less diverse TCR repertoires were seen in persistent Graves' patients than in newly diagnosed ones. With some 2,500 shared public clonotypes, persistent patients exceeded new patients, who shared 966.

TCRdb ran MiXCR on the reads and lists one entry per CDR3 protein. Of some 980 distinct CDR3 sequences in the sample, about 87% were seen once. The V gene's germline CDR1 is SQVTM and CDR2 ANQGSEA. The V end was cut by 0 bases, the J end by 9 bases, with 15 bases between. This CDR3 has 14 amino acids. Preparation of the TCR library used RNA extracted from PBMCs. V gene TRBV29-1 combines with J gene TRBJ2-1; possibly TRBD1 or TRBD2 for D (5 bases each). This sequence originates from a man aged 30-40 years with Graves disease. This sample comprised peripheral blood mononuclear cells (PBMCs), obtained with antithyroid drug treatment, in newly diagnosed or persistent Graves disease (not recorded which). CDR3 region: CSVEEKGLGTEQFF. The CDR3 DNA reads TGCAGCGTTGAAGAAAAGGGTCTCGGGACTGAGCAGTTCTTC.